Presented here are 28 T cell receptor beta chains from one specimen sequenced in a study of CD8 T cells in ankylosing spondylitis. TCRdb redid the calling of the 5' RACE reads with MiXCR, one entry per CDR3 protein. This table holds roughly 400,000 distinct CDR3 sequences, 20% to 25% found once. The antigens of these receptors remain unknown. General observations from the study: A TCR beta motif made of about 8 highly homologous variants seemed typical of ankylosing spondylitis blood.

The sequenced sample was blood, either unsorted or a sorted T cell fraction (not recorded which). Receptors originate from a male donor with ankylosing spondylitis.

The chain combines TRBV5-6 with TRBJ2-2, with D unresolved. V was pared by 1 base and J by 3 bases, with 4 bases between. The germline V gene has CDR1 SGHDT and CDR2 YYEEEE. The CDR3 sequence is 13 residues long. CDR3 in DNA: TGTGCCAGCAGCTTGCCGTACACCGGGGAGCTGTTTTTT. It specifies CASSLPYTGELFF.

This clonotype was detected a few times. The V and J genes are TRBV10-3 and TRBJ1-1; D is unresolved. V was clipped by 3 bases and J by 4 bases, with 15 bases between them. Germline CDR1 ENHRY, CDR2 SYGVKD. This CDR3 has 15 amino acids. CDR3 protein: CAISDPGGRGTEAFF. CDR3 nucleotides: TGTGCCATCAGTGACCCGGGAGGGCGAGGCACTGAAGCTTTCTTT.

This rearrangement joins TRBV5-4 to TRBJ2-1; D perhaps matches TRBD2 (6 bases). Trimming stripped 0 bases from V and 0 bases from J, with 13 bases between. Looked up from germline, CDR1 is SGHNT and CDR2 is YYREEE (reference sequence). CDR3 length: 17 residues. CDR3 nucleotide sequence: TGTGCCAGCAGCTTGGGGGGAGGACCTAGCTCCTACAATGAGCAGTTCTTC. The encoded protein is CASSLGGGPSSYNEQFF.

There are a few counts of this clonotype. The rearrangement joins TRBV12-3 or TRBV12-4 to TRBJ2-2; 9 bases agree with TRBD2. The trim removed 4 bases at V and 7 bases at J, leaving 10 bases unmatched. This CDR3 comprises 16 residues. CDR3 coding DNA: TGTGCCAGCAGTTGGACTAGCGCCTGGGTCATCGGGGAGCTGTTTTTT. Residues: CASSWTSAWVIGELFF.

This clonotype has just a few counts. The chain employs TRBV9 and TRBJ2-2; 9 bases are a match to TRBD2. This CDR3 is 16 amino acids long. The germline gives CDR1 SGDLS, CDR2 YYNGEE. V was clipped by 0 bases and J by 4 bases; unmatched bases: 4. CDR3 in DNA: TGTGCCAGCAGCGTAGTAGCTAGCGGGACCACCGGGGAGCTGTTTTTT. It specifies CASSVVASGTTGELFF. The entire variable domain, with the rest obtained from reference TRBV9 and TRBJ2-2, is as follows: DSGVTQTPKHLITATGQRVTLRCSPRSGDLSVYWYQQSLDQGLQFLIQYYNGEERAKGNILERFSAQQFPDLHSELNLSSLELGDSALYFCASSVVASGTTGELFFGEGSRLTVL.

This clonotype appeared a few times. The J gene is TRBJ2-1, the V gene TRBV28, with 8 bases that match TRBD2. Per the germline V gene, CDR1 is MDHEN and CDR2 is SYDVKM. The V and J ends lost 8 bases and 7 bases, in that order; junction bases with no gene match: 10. The CDR3 has 14 amino acids. CDR3 protein: CASGTGGGRNEQFF. The CDR3, as DNA: TGTGCCAGCGGGACGGGGGGGGGCCGAAATGAGCAGTTCTTC.

This clonotype was observed at least ten times. The chain employs TRBV7-2 and TRBJ2-2; 10 nucleotides align to TRBD2. Germline CDR1 SGHTA, CDR2 FQGNSA. This CDR3 has 15 amino acids. With 5 bases clipped from V and 1 base from J, the junction kept 1 base outside the gene matches. The chain's CDR3 is CASSRTSGNTGELFF. The CDR3 nucleotides are TGTGCCAGCAGCAGGACTAGCGGGAACACCGGGGAGCTGTTTTTT.

The gene calls are TRBV28 and TRBJ1-2, with 7 bases that match TRBD1. The CDR3 covers 15 residues. Germline V CDR1 and CDR2: MDHEN, SYDVKM. V lost 4 bases, J lost 4 bases, and 9 bases stayed unmatched. Written as DNA, the CDR3 is TGTGCCAGCAGTTCAACTCCGGAGGGGGCCTATGGCTACACCTTC. Translating it yields CASSSTPEGAYGYTF.

Many counts were recorded for this clonotype. The V and J genes are TRBV12-3 or TRBV12-4 and TRBJ2-1; the match to TRBD2 covers 7 bases. CDR3 length: 14 residues. Unmatched junction bases numbered 5, after V lost 5 bases and J lost 4 bases. The CDR3 protein is CASSEGRGYNEQFF. The DNA for the CDR3 is TGTGCCAGCAGTGAGGGGCGGGGGTACAATGAGCAGTTCTTC.

The chain links TRBV7-2 to TRBJ2-7; TRBD1 might be the D (6 bases). This CDR3 has 15 amino acids. V lost 4 bases and J lost 4, with 17 bases in between. In germline, CDR1 is SGHTA, CDR2 FQGNSA. CDR3 region: CASSSMGALGYEQYF. The CDR3 bases are TGTGCCAGCAGCTCCATGGGGGCCCTGGGGTACGAGCAGTACTTC.

The chain has TRBV27 and TRBJ2-1; 7 bases map to TRBD1. This CDR3 contains 15 residues. Trimming took 4 bases from V and 6 from J; bases not matched to a gene: 9. Germline V gene sequence: CDR1 MNHEY, CDR2 SMNVEV (reference sequence). The CDR3 protein is CASSSGDRRGNEQFF. CDR3 DNA: TGTGCCAGCAGTTCTGGGGACAGACGGGGCAATGAGCAGTTCTTC.

This clonotype was detected a few times. The V gene is TRBV7-9, the J gene TRBJ2-7; 11 bases are a match to TRBD1. The CDR3 spans 17 residues. After removal of 5 bases from V and 3 bases from J, the junction contained 12 bases not matched to a gene. From germline, CDR1 is SEHNR and CDR2 FQNEAQ (reference sequence). Here the CDR3 DNA reads TGTGCCAGCAGCAGCGGGACAGGGGGTGATCCATACTACGAGCAGTACTTC. This codes for CASSSGTGGDPYYEQYF.

The chain recombines TRBV5-1 with TRBJ1-5, with D maybe TRBD1 (5 bases). Trimming pared 1 base from V and 4 bases from J, leaving 9 bases between. This CDR3 is built from 14 residues. CDR1 SGHRS and CDR2 YFSETQ come from the germline V gene. The CDR3 DNA is TGCGCCAGCAGCTTGAATGGACAAAATCAGCCCCAGCATTTT. It encodes CASSLNGQNQPQHF.

This chain links TRBV28 with TRBJ1-5; no definite D call. The CDR3 covers 13 residues. With 9 bases removed from V and 0 bases from J, the gap between germline ends came to 9 bases. Germline V gene data show CDR1 as MDHEN and CDR2 as SYDVKM. The CDR3 region has the DNA TGTGCCAGTGGCTTACCTAGCAATCAGCCCCAGCATTTT. This gives the protein CASGLPSNQPQHF.

This clonotype was observed a few times. The chain employs TRBV2 and TRBJ2-3; TRBD2 aligns across 7 bases. After removal of 3 bases from V and 5 bases from J, the junction contained 11 bases not matched to a gene. The CDR3 totals 16 residues. CDR1 and CDR2 (germline): SNHLY, FYNNEI. The CDR3 is CASSEDASGEGDTQYF. Written as DNA, the CDR3 is TGTGCCAGCAGTGAGGATGCCAGCGGGGAAGGAGATACGCAGTATTTT.

This clonotype was detected a few times. The chain carries TRBV27 and TRBJ1-2; 10 nucleotides align to TRBD1. Germline CDR1 reads MNHEY; CDR2 reads SMNVEV (reference sequence). With 3 bases clipped from V and 8 bases from J, the junction kept 6 bases outside the gene matches. The CDR3 runs to 14 residues. This CDR3 reads CASSFRDRGRGYTF. The CDR3 nucleotides read TGTGCCAGCAGTTTCCGGGACAGGGGACGAGGCTACACCTTC.

The V call is TRBV12-3 or TRBV12-4, the J call TRBJ1-2; no clear D gene. This CDR3 has 15 amino acids. The V gene lost 2 bases and the J gene lost 0 bases, with 10 bases spanning the gap. The CDR3 loop reads CASSLKGIPNYGYTF. CDR3 DNA: TGTGCCAGCAGTTTAAAGGGCATCCCTAACTATGGCTACACCTTC.

This clonotype was picked up a small number of times. V gene TRBV28 combines with J gene TRBJ2-1, with D possibly TRBD2 on 5 matching bases. V was pared by 6 bases and J by 4 bases, with 16 bases between. CDR1 is MDHEN, CDR2 SYDVKM, per germline. The CDR3 is 15 amino acids. The CDR3 is CASSPGYGSYNEQFF. As DNA, the CDR3 is TGTGCCAGCAGCCCGGGGTATGGGTCGTACAATGAGCAGTTCTTC.

This clonotype turned up a few times. The chain has TRBV18 and TRBJ1-5; the match to TRBD1 covers 9 bases. Losses at the gene ends were 8 bases for V and 6 bases for J; bases not matched to a gene: 5. The germline V gene encodes CDR1 KGHSH and CDR2 LQKENI. The CDR3 runs to 13 residues. As DNA, the CDR3 is TGTGCCAGCAGCACAGGGGGCCTTCAGCCCCAGCATTTT. Its translation is CASSTGGLQPQHF.

The genes are TRBV9 and TRBJ2-2, with D unclear. Germline CDR1 and CDR2: SGDLS and YYNGEE. The V gene lost 6 bases and the J gene lost 5 bases, with 23 bases spanning the gap. CDR3 length: 17 amino acids. The CDR3, as DNA: TGTGCCAGCACCCCCCGGGCGGTGGGGTTCGGTACCGGGGAGCTGTTTTTT. Amino acid sequence: CASTPRAVGFGTGELFF.

The chain joins TRBV12-3 or TRBV12-4 to TRBJ2-5; 9 positions match TRBD1. Trimming took 3 bases from V and 4 from J; bases not matched to a gene: 9. The CDR3 loop spans 16 amino acids. The CDR3 loop reads CASSFAGDRDGETQYF. The CDR3 DNA follows: TGTGCCAGCAGTTTTGCGGGGGACAGGGATGGAGAGACCCAGTACTTC.

As DNA, the CDR3 is TGCGCCAGCAGCCAAGTCACGACAGGGAATAAGTACTTC. As protein: CASSQVTTGNKYF. This chain connects TRBV4-3 to TRBJ2-7; 7 nucleotides match TRBD1. The CDR3 has 13 residues. Per germline, CDR1 LGHNA and CDR2 YSLEER. V lost 1 base, J lost 11 bases, and 8 bases stayed unmatched.

J is TRBJ2-7 and V is TRBV5-1; weak D call: TRBD2 (5 bases). V was cut by 0 bases and J by 3 bases, with 16 bases left in between. This CDR3 spans 16 amino acids. Germline loops: CDR1 SGHRS, CDR2 YFSETQ. In DNA form, the CDR3 reads TGCGCCAGCAGCTTGGGAACTAGATCTGACTTCTACGAGCAGTACTTC. Encoded protein: CASSLGTRSDFYEQYF.

The chain uses TRBV11-3 and TRBJ2-1; the D is unclear. V was trimmed by 1 base and J by 6 bases, leaving 13 bases between them. Looked up from germline, CDR1 is SGHNT and CDR2 is YENEEA. The CDR3 sequence is 15 residues long. CDR3 nucleotides: TGTGCCAGCAGCTTAGCCACCCGTGGGTCCAATGAGCAGTTCTTC. This encodes CASSLATRGSNEQFF.

V is TRBV6-1 and J is TRBJ2-5; 9 bases line up with TRBD2. This CDR3 is 15 amino acids long. The germline V gene has CDR1 MNHNS and CDR2 SASEGT. V gave up 6 bases and J gave up 5 bases; unmatched junction bases: 10. CDR3 bases: TGTGCCAGCAGCCCCCCCGCGGGAGGGCAGGAGACCCAGTACTTC. This translates into CASSPPAGGQETQYF.

The chain links TRBV28 to TRBJ2-2; 7 bases line up with TRBD2. The CDR3 spans 16 residues. J was trimmed by 6 bases and V by 1 base; bases with no gene match: 8. The germline V gene has CDR1 MDHEN and CDR2 SYDVKM. CDR3 protein: CASSLLGGSRAGELFF. CDR3 sequence (DNA): TGTGCCAGCAGTTTATTGGGCGGGAGTAGAGCCGGGGAGCTGTTTTTT.

The chain is built from TRBV7-2 and TRBJ2-5; a possible D gene is TRBD2 (5 bases). Deletions cut 3 bases from V and 5 bases from J, with 16 bases between. The CDR3 is made up of 15 amino acids. From germline, CDR1 is SGHTA and CDR2 FQGNSA. CDR3 residues: CASSLLAIPWETQYF. The DNA of the CDR3 is TGTGCCAGCAGCTTGTTAGCGATCCCGTGGGAGACCCAGTACTTC.

The V and J genes are TRBV11-1 and TRBJ2-1; TRBD1 agrees at 9 bases. The CDR3 consists of 15 residues. Trimming at V came to 5 bases and at J to 3 bases, leaving 5 bases not matched to a gene. Germline V gene data show CDR1 as SGHAT and CDR2 as FQDESV (reference sequence). This CDR3 is CASSPRTGDYNEQFF. The CDR3 nucleotides read TGTGCCAGCAGCCCAAGGACAGGGGACTACAATGAGCAGTTCTTC.